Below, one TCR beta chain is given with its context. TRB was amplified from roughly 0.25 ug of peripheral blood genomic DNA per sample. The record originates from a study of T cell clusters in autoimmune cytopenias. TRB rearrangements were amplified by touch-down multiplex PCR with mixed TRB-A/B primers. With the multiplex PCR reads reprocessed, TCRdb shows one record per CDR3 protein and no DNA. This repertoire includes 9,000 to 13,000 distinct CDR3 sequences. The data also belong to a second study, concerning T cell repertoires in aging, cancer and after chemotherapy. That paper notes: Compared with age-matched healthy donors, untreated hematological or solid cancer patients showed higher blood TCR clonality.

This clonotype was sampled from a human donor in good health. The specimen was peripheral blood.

The CDR3 here is CALSSADTQYF. The chain recombines TRBV6-1 with TRBJ2-3. The V gene's germline CDR1 is MNHNS and CDR2 SASEGT. The CDR3 totals 11 residues.